The rows below give T cell receptor beta chains drawn from one sample of a study of T cell changes during pregnancy in multiple sclerosis. TCRdb's table, derived via immunoSEQ multiplex PCR, lists solely in-frame clones and lacks some. The sample shows about 56,000 clones, 92% of them seen only once. The sequences come from CD4+ T cells from peripheral blood mononuclear cells, collected in the second trimester of pregnancy. These receptor sequences come from a female donor with multiple sclerosis, enrolled in a pregnancy study. Each CDR3 is given with its conserved first and last residue. Each record gives: clone size, V gene, D gene, J gene, CDR3 protein, CDR3 DNA. The D gene is left open where the match is weak. The size entry is marked missing in some rows and otherwise reads once, few, many or a size class.

abundance: few; v_gene: TRBV18; d_gene: TRBD1; j_gene: TRBJ1-1; CDR3aa: CASSGQGVGTEAFF; CDR3nt: TGTGCCAGCTCCGGACAGGGGGTTGGCACTGAAGCTTTCTTT
abundance: -; v_gene: TRBV5-1; d_gene: TRBD2; j_gene: TRBJ2-7; CDR3aa: CASSPSGRAYEQYF; CDR3nt: TGCGCCAGCAGCCCTAGCGGGAGGGCCTACGAGCAGTACTTC
abundance: once; v_gene: TRBV19; d_gene: TRBD2; j_gene: TRBJ2-5; CDR3aa: CASSIGGSLQETQYF; CDR3nt: TGTGCCAGTAGTATAGGCGGGAGCCTCCAAGAGACCCAGTACTTC
abundance: -; v_gene: TRBV29-1; d_gene: -; j_gene: TRBJ2-5; CDR3aa: CSADSIQETQYF; CDR3nt: TGCAGCGCCGACAGCATCCAAGAGACCCAGTACTTC
abundance: -; v_gene: TRBV7-9; d_gene: -; j_gene: TRBJ1-1; CDR3aa: CASSLAGRVTEAFF; CDR3nt: TGTGCCAGCAGCTTAGCAGGGAGGGTTACTGAAGCTTTCTTT
abundance: -; v_gene: TRBV9; d_gene: -; j_gene: TRBJ2-7; CDR3aa: CASSVGVGLYEQYF; CDR3nt: TGTGCCAGCAGCGTAGGGGTGGGACTCTACGAGCAGTACTTC
abundance: -; v_gene: TRBV5-4; d_gene: TRBD2; j_gene: TRBJ2-1; CDR3aa: CASSLGGLAGESYNEQFF; CDR3nt: TGTGCCAGCAGCTTGGGGGGGCTAGCGGGAGAGTCTTACAATGAGCAGTTCTTC
abundance: few; v_gene: TRBV5-6; d_gene: -; j_gene: TRBJ1-1; CDR3aa: CASSLVVGGTEAFF; CDR3nt: TGTGCCAGCAGCTTGGTAGTCGGGGGCACTGAAGCTTTCTTT
abundance: -; v_gene: TRBV6-5; d_gene: -; j_gene: TRBJ1-4; CDR3aa: CARPLAIHEKLFF; CDR3nt: TGTGCCAGGCCCCTAGCGATTCATGAAAAACTGTTTTTT
abundance: once; v_gene: TRBV19; d_gene: TRBD1; j_gene: TRBJ2-7; CDR3aa: CASSNTPGTGGNEQYF; CDR3nt: TGTGCCAGTAGTAACACGCCCGGGACAGGGGGCAACGAGCAGTACTTC
abundance: -; v_gene: TRBV4-1; d_gene: TRBD1; j_gene: TRBJ1-4; CDR3aa: CASSRHWTGTNEKLFF; CDR3nt: TGCGCCAGCAGTCGCCATTGGACAGGGACTAATGAAAAACTGTTTTTT
abundance: -; v_gene: TRBV11-2; d_gene: -; j_gene: TRBJ2-7; CDR3aa: CASSFRLEGIAVHGEQYF; CDR3nt: TGTGCCAGCAGCTTCCGATTAGAAGGGATAGCGGTTCATGGAGAGCAGTACTTC
abundance: -; v_gene: TRBV19; d_gene: TRBD2; j_gene: TRBJ2-1; CDR3aa: CASSTQRETEQFF; CDR3nt: TGTGCCAGTAGTACCCAGCGGGAGACTGAGCAGTTCTTC
abundance: -; v_gene: TRBV5-1; d_gene: -; j_gene: TRBJ1-1; CDR3aa: CASSLVQPGSEAFF; CDR3nt: TGCGCCAGCAGCTTGGTACAGCCGGGGTCTGAAGCTTTCTTT
abundance: -; v_gene: TRBV5-4; d_gene: TRBD1; j_gene: TRBJ2-5; CDR3aa: CASSPGTAQETQYF; CDR3nt: TGTGCCAGCAGCCCTGGGACAGCTCAAGAGACCCAGTACTTC
abundance: once; v_gene: TRBV10-3; d_gene: -; j_gene: TRBJ2-2; CDR3aa: CAISEYPGINTGELFF; CDR3nt: TGTGCCATCAGTGAGTACCCAGGGATAAACACCGGGGAGCTGTTTTTT
abundance: -; v_gene: TRBV30; d_gene: TRBD1; j_gene: TRBJ2-7; CDR3aa: CAWSTGDSGWYEQYF; CDR3nt: TGTGCCTGGAGTACCGGGGACAGCGGATGGTACGAGCAGTACTTC
abundance: few; v_gene: TRBV10-3; d_gene: TRBD1; j_gene: TRBJ1-6; CDR3aa: CAISQQGGESPLHF; CDR3nt: TGTGCCATCAGTCAACAGGGGGGAGAATCACCCCTCCACTTT
abundance: -; v_gene: TRBV18; d_gene: TRBD2; j_gene: TRBJ2-2; CDR3aa: CASSRELAGGPTGELFF; CDR3nt: TGTGCCAGCTCACGAGAACTAGCGGGGGGCCCTACCGGGGAGCTGTTTTTT
abundance: -; v_gene: TRBV28; d_gene: -; j_gene: TRBJ2-3; CDR3aa: CASTEGGDTQYF; CDR3nt: TGTGCCAGCACAGAAGGGGGAGATACGCAGTATTTT
abundance: -; v_gene: TRBV18; d_gene: -; j_gene: TRBJ1-5; CDR3aa: CASSPDRNNQPQHF; CDR3nt: TGTGCCAGCTCACCCGACAGGAACAATCAGCCCCAGCATTTT
abundance: -; v_gene: TRBV9; d_gene: TRBD2; j_gene: TRBJ2-2; CDR3aa: CASSPGLAGPTGELFF; CDR3nt: TGTGCCAGCAGCCCGGGACTAGCGGGACCCACCGGGGAGCTGTTTTTT
abundance: -; v_gene: TRBV20-1; d_gene: -; j_gene: TRBJ2-1; CDR3aa: CSASEDEQFF; CDR3nt: TGCAGTGCTAGTGAGGATGAGCAGTTCTTC
abundance: -; v_gene: TRBV5-5; d_gene: -; j_gene: TRBJ2-5; CDR3aa: CASSLGWGETQYF; CDR3nt: TGTGCCAGCAGCTTGGGTTGGGGCGAGACCCAGTACTTC
abundance: -; v_gene: TRBV6-4; d_gene: TRBD2; j_gene: TRBJ2-1; CDR3aa: CASSDTPLAGPDNEQFF; CDR3nt: TGTGCCAGCAGTGACACCCCTCTAGCGGGCCCCGACAATGAGCAGTTCTTC
abundance: -; v_gene: TRBV27; d_gene: TRBD1; j_gene: TRBJ2-7; CDR3aa: CASSIPGQGNEQYF; CDR3nt: TGTGCCAGCAGTATACCGGGACAGGGGAACGAGCAGTACTTC
abundance: -; v_gene: TRBV28; d_gene: -; j_gene: TRBJ2-1; CDR3aa: CASSPSSPWEQFF; CDR3nt: TGTGCCAGCAGTCCCTCTAGCCCCTGGGAGCAGTTCTTC
abundance: -; v_gene: TRBV7-9; d_gene: TRBD2; j_gene: TRBJ2-7; CDR3aa: CASSPTAGGPPYEQYF; CDR3nt: TGTGCCAGCAGCCCAACAGCGGGAGGGCCCCCCTACGAGCAGTACTTC
abundance: few; v_gene: TRBV30; d_gene: -; j_gene: TRBJ1-1; CDR3aa: CAWLTGNTEAFF; CDR3nt: TGTGCCTGGCTTACAGGGAACACTGAAGCTTTCTTT
abundance: -; v_gene: TRBV10-3; d_gene: -; j_gene: TRBJ1-2; CDR3aa: CAISESAGLSRGYTF; CDR3nt: TGTGCCATCAGTGAGTCCGCAGGGCTTTCACGGGGCTACACCTTC
abundance: -; v_gene: TRBV2; d_gene: -; j_gene: TRBJ2-7; CDR3aa: CASSLQGYEQYF; CDR3nt: TGTGCCAGCAGTTTACAGGGTTACGAGCAGTACTTC
abundance: -; v_gene: TRBV30; d_gene: -; j_gene: TRBJ1-2; CDR3aa: CAWSPIHGYTF; CDR3nt: TGTGCCTGGAGTCCTATTCACGGCTACACCTTC
abundance: -; v_gene: TRBV28; d_gene: TRBD1; j_gene: TRBJ2-1; CDR3aa: CASSLDRVLRHEQFF; CDR3nt: TGTGCCAGCAGTTTGGACAGGGTGCTGCGACATGAGCAGTTCTTC
abundance: -; v_gene: TRBV2; d_gene: -; j_gene: TRBJ2-3; CDR3aa: CASSPEFTDTQYF; CDR3nt: TGTGCCAGCAGCCCGGAGTTCACAGATACGCAGTATTTT
abundance: -; v_gene: TRBV9; d_gene: TRBD2; j_gene: TRBJ2-1; CDR3aa: CASSVTSGGARYNEQFF; CDR3nt: TGTGCCAGCAGCGTAACAAGCGGGGGGGCGCGCTACAATGAGCAGTTCTTC
abundance: -; v_gene: TRBV9; d_gene: TRBD2; j_gene: TRBJ2-2; CDR3aa: CASSVEAGGRDGELFF; CDR3nt: TGTGCCAGCAGCGTAGAAGCGGGAGGCCGGGACGGGGAGCTGTTTTTT
abundance: -; v_gene: TRBV6-5; d_gene: -; j_gene: TRBJ2-7; CDR3aa: CASRDTSYEQYF; CDR3nt: TGTGCCAGCAGGGACACCTCCTACGAGCAGTACTTC
abundance: -; v_gene: TRBV19; d_gene: TRBD2; j_gene: TRBJ2-1; CDR3aa: CASRPTSGGRNEQFF; CDR3nt: TGTGCCAGTAGACCTACTAGCGGGGGGCGCAATGAGCAGTTCTTC
abundance: -; v_gene: TRBV7-9; d_gene: -; j_gene: TRBJ1-1; CDR3aa: CASSLGQANTEAFF; CDR3nt: TGTGCCAGCAGCTTAGGACAGGCGAACACTGAAGCTTTCTTT
abundance: once; v_gene: TRBV7-8; d_gene: TRBD1; j_gene: TRBJ2-3; CDR3aa: CASSLRQGAGTQYF; CDR3nt: TGTGCCAGCAGCTTAAGGCAGGGGGCTGGTACGCAGTATTTT
abundance: -; v_gene: TRBV19; d_gene: TRBD1; j_gene: TRBJ1-1; CDR3aa: CASSTAPGQGINGAFF; CDR3nt: TGTGCCAGTAGTACCGCCCCGGGACAGGGGATCAATGGGGCTTTCTTT
abundance: once; v_gene: TRBV25-1; d_gene: -; j_gene: TRBJ1-2; CDR3aa: CASSDSARGYTF; CDR3nt: TGCGCCAGCAGTGACAGCGCTAGGGGCTACACCTTC
abundance: -; v_gene: TRBV19; d_gene: -; j_gene: TRBJ2-1; CDR3aa: CASSIGLEQFF; CDR3nt: TGTGCCAGTAGTATAGGTCTTGAGCAGTTCTTC
abundance: -; v_gene: TRBV6-1; d_gene: TRBD2; j_gene: TRBJ2-1; CDR3aa: CASSVQLAGYNEQFF; CDR3nt: TGTGCCAGCAGTGTGCAGCTAGCGGGCTACAATGAGCAGTTCTTC
abundance: -; v_gene: TRBV6-6; d_gene: TRBD1; j_gene: TRBJ1-1; CDR3aa: CASSYSQQGTATEAFF; CDR3nt: TGTGCCAGCAGTTACTCGCAGCAAGGGACAGCCACTGAAGCTTTCTTT
abundance: -; v_gene: TRBV15; d_gene: TRBD1; j_gene: TRBJ1-2; CDR3aa: CATSSLQGQGRGYGYTF; CDR3nt: TGTGCCACCAGCAGCCTCCAAGGACAGGGGCGAGGCTATGGCTACACCTTC
abundance: -; v_gene: TRBV29-1; d_gene: TRBD1; j_gene: TRBJ2-5; CDR3aa: CSVGTGGETQYF; CDR3nt: TGCAGCGTGGGGACAGGGGGAGAGACCCAGTACTTC
abundance: -; v_gene: TRBV7-9; d_gene: -; j_gene: TRBJ2-3; CDR3aa: CASSFGDLVRSTDTQYF; CDR3nt: TGTGCCAGCAGCTTTGGGGACTTGGTGAGGAGCACAGATACGCAGTATTTT
abundance: -; v_gene: TRBV5-1; d_gene: -; j_gene: TRBJ2-1; CDR3aa: CASSPTGQSSYNEQFF; CDR3nt: TGCGCCAGCAGCCCAACAGGGCAAAGCTCCTACAATGAGCAGTTCTTC
abundance: -; v_gene: TRBV19; d_gene: -; j_gene: TRBJ2-1; CDR3aa: CASSKLANSYNEQFF; CDR3nt: TGTGCCAGTAGTAAGCTAGCGAATTCCTACAATGAGCAGTTCTTC